This T cell receptor beta chain originates from a study of regulatory T cells in long-lasting Graves disease. Researchers made TCR beta libraries by using iRepertoire HTBI primers and running Arm-PCR on CDR3 regions. TCRdb recomputed calls from the multiplex PCR reads with MiXCR, one row per CDR3 protein. Of around 470,000 distinct CDR3 sequences listed, 12% to 15% were seen once; the top ten hold roughly 18%. Time point defined: newly diagnosed GD, antithyroid drugs for less than 3 months. Researchers made the TCR library from RNA that was extracted from PBMCs. This CDR3 has 14 residues. Per the germline V gene, CDR1 is MDHEN and CDR2 is SYDVKM. Losses at the gene ends were 7 bases for V and 8 bases for J; bases not matched to a gene: 13. This clonotype was picked up many times. Another study also made use of these data, one on T cells in Graves' hyperthyroidism and ophthalmopathy. That paper notes: Peripheral blood also featured most of the thyroid clonotypes expanded above 0.001.

The chain combines TRBV28 with TRBJ1-2; 7 nucleotides line up with TRBD1. The receptor was isolated from a woman between 45 and 65 years old with Graves disease. Sequencing was performed on peripheral blood mononuclear cells (PBMCs), taken at new diagnosis, from a patient treated with antithyroid drugs. DNA for the CDR3: TGTGCCAGCACCGCAACAGGGGAGTTGGGCGGCTACACCTTC. As protein: CASTATGELGGYTF.